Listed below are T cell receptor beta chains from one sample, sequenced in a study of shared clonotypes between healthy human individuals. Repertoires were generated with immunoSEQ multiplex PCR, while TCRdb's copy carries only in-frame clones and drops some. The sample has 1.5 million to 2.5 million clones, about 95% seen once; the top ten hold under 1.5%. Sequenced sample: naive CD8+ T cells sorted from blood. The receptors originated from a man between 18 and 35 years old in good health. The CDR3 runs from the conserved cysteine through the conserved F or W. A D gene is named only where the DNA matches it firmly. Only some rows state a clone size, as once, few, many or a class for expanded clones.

cdr3_nt: TGTGCCAGAAGCTTGAGCAGGGGAGAACACACTGAAGCTTTCTTT
cdr3_aa: CARSLSRGEHTEAFF
cdr3_length: 15
clone_size: NA
v_call: TRBV5-3
j_call: TRBJ1-1
d_call: NA

cdr3_nt: TGTGCCAGCAGCCATGGGGACGTCTCCTACGAGCAGTACTTC
cdr3_aa: CASSHGDVSYEQYF
cdr3_length: 14
clone_size: NA
v_call: TRBV13
j_call: TRBJ2-7
d_call: NA

cdr3_nt: TGTGCCAGCAGCTTAGCGAGCGGGGGGGACGACGAGCAGTACTTC
cdr3_aa: CASSLASGGDDEQYF
cdr3_length: 15
clone_size: NA
v_call: TRBV7-9
j_call: TRBJ2-7
d_call: TRBD2

cdr3_nt: TGTGCCAGCAGCCCAGGTCCCGGGACAGGTTCAATATACAATGAGCAGTTCTTC
cdr3_aa: CASSPGPGTGSIYNEQFF
cdr3_length: 18
clone_size: once
v_call: TRBV5-6
j_call: TRBJ2-1
d_call: TRBD1

cdr3_nt: TGTGCCAGCAGTTACGGGACAGACTCCTACGAGCAGTACTTC
cdr3_aa: CASSYGTDSYEQYF
cdr3_length: 14
clone_size: NA
v_call: TRBV6-5
j_call: TRBJ2-7
d_call: TRBD1

cdr3_nt: TGTGCCAGCAGCGTAACAGGGTACCAAGAGACCCAGTACTTC
cdr3_aa: CASSVTGYQETQYF
cdr3_length: 14
clone_size: NA
v_call: TRBV7-9
j_call: TRBJ2-5
d_call: NA

cdr3_nt: TGTGCCAGCAGCTTAGCGCAAGGGGCTTCCTACAATGAGCAGTTCTTC
cdr3_aa: CASSLAQGASYNEQFF
cdr3_length: 16
clone_size: NA
v_call: TRBV7-9
j_call: TRBJ2-1
d_call: NA

cdr3_nt: TGTGCCAGTACCACCGGGACTTACGGGATGGAGACCCAGTACTTC
cdr3_aa: CASTTGTYGMETQYF
cdr3_length: 15
clone_size: once
v_call: TRBV19
j_call: TRBJ2-5
d_call: NA

cdr3_nt: TGTGCCAGCAGCCTCACAGGTCTTTGGGAGACCCAGTACTTC
cdr3_aa: CASSLTGLWETQYF
cdr3_length: 14
clone_size: NA
v_call: TRBV28
j_call: TRBJ2-5
d_call: NA

cdr3_nt: TGTGCCAGCAGCCCCGGGACACAACTAAACTATGGCTACACCTTC
cdr3_aa: CASSPGTQLNYGYTF
cdr3_length: 15
clone_size: once
v_call: TRBV9
j_call: TRBJ1-2
d_call: NA

cdr3_nt: TGCGCCAGCAGTGATGCGGGAGCCGAGCAGTACTTC
cdr3_aa: CASSDAGAEQYF
cdr3_length: 12
clone_size: NA
v_call: TRBV10-1
j_call: TRBJ2-7
d_call: TRBD2

cdr3_nt: TGCAGCGCCCACACAAACGCCGGTTCAGAAGAGACCCAGTACTTC
cdr3_aa: CSAHTNAGSEETQYF
cdr3_length: 15
clone_size: NA
v_call: TRBV29-1
j_call: TRBJ2-5
d_call: NA

cdr3_nt: TGTGCCAGCAGTACGGACAGGGCCGACGAGCAGTACTTC
cdr3_aa: CASSTDRADEQYF
cdr3_length: 13
clone_size: NA
v_call: TRBV14
j_call: TRBJ2-7
d_call: TRBD1

cdr3_nt: TGTGCCAGCAGCTTAGATGACTACGGAGATACGCAGTATTTT
cdr3_aa: CASSLDDYGDTQYF
cdr3_length: 14
clone_size: NA
v_call: TRBV7-9
j_call: TRBJ2-3
d_call: NA

cdr3_nt: TGCAGCGTCTATTTCGATCGGACTGAAGCTTTCTTT
cdr3_aa: CSVYFDRTEAFF
cdr3_length: 12
clone_size: NA
v_call: TRBV29-1
j_call: TRBJ1-1
d_call: NA

cdr3_nt: TGCGCCAGCAGCCCAGCTGTTGACGGACAGGACGAGCAGTACTTC
cdr3_aa: CASSPAVDGQDEQYF
cdr3_length: 15
clone_size: NA
v_call: TRBV5-1
j_call: TRBJ2-7
d_call: TRBD1

cdr3_nt: TGCAGCGTTGACGGGCAGGGGACGAACGAGCAGTACTTC
cdr3_aa: CSVDGQGTNEQYF
cdr3_length: 13
clone_size: NA
v_call: TRBV29-1
j_call: TRBJ2-7
d_call: NA

cdr3_nt: TGTGCCAGCAGCTTAGAGGGCAGGTTCTACGAGCAGTACTTC
cdr3_aa: CASSLEGRFYEQYF
cdr3_length: 14
clone_size: NA
v_call: TRBV7-9
j_call: TRBJ2-7
d_call: NA

cdr3_nt: TGTGCCAGCAGTTTCATAGGACCCCAGGGGCCAGAGACCCAGTACTTC
cdr3_aa: CASSFIGPQGPETQYF
cdr3_length: 16
clone_size: NA
v_call: TRBV27
j_call: TRBJ2-5
d_call: NA

cdr3_nt: TGCGCCAGCAGCCCCGGGAAGGGGAGTGACTATGGCTACACCTTC
cdr3_aa: CASSPGKGSDYGYTF
cdr3_length: 15
clone_size: NA
v_call: TRBV4-1
j_call: TRBJ1-2
d_call: NA

cdr3_nt: TGTGCCAGCAGCTCCATGAACACTGAAGCTTTCTTT
cdr3_aa: CASSSMNTEAFF
cdr3_length: 12
clone_size: few
v_call: TRBV9
j_call: TRBJ1-1
d_call: NA

cdr3_nt: TGTGCCAGCATTAGCGGCCAGGGGAGCAATCAGCCCCAGCATTTT
cdr3_aa: CASISGQGSNQPQHF
cdr3_length: 15
clone_size: once
v_call: TRBV19
j_call: TRBJ1-5
d_call: NA

cdr3_nt: TGTGCCAGCAGTTTGACCGGGACTAGCAACGAGCAGTACTTC
cdr3_aa: CASSLTGTSNEQYF
cdr3_length: 14
clone_size: few
v_call: TRBV27
j_call: TRBJ2-7
d_call: TRBD2

cdr3_nt: TGTGCCAGCAGCCCCCCGCTTGGTGGGGAGACCCAGTACTTC
cdr3_aa: CASSPPLGGETQYF
cdr3_length: 14
clone_size: NA
v_call: TRBV11-2
j_call: TRBJ2-5
d_call: NA

cdr3_nt: TGTGCCAGCAGCAGTGACAGGGGCTACACTGAAGCTTTCTTT
cdr3_aa: CASSSDRGYTEAFF
cdr3_length: 14
clone_size: once
v_call: TRBV28
j_call: TRBJ1-1
d_call: TRBD1

cdr3_nt: TGTGCCAGCAGCTTGGCCCGGGCTAGCGGCTCCTACGAGCAGTACTTC
cdr3_aa: CASSLARASGSYEQYF
cdr3_length: 16
clone_size: NA
v_call: TRBV5-6
j_call: TRBJ2-7
d_call: TRBD2

cdr3_nt: TGCGCCAGCAGCCAAGAGGTCGGTGACAGGGAGTCCTACGAGCAGTACTTC
cdr3_aa: CASSQEVGDRESYEQYF
cdr3_length: 17
clone_size: NA
v_call: TRBV4-3
j_call: TRBJ2-7
d_call: TRBD1

cdr3_nt: TGTGCCATCAGTGAGGCTAGCGGAGAGACCCAGTACTTC
cdr3_aa: CAISEASGETQYF
cdr3_length: 13
clone_size: NA
v_call: TRBV10-3
j_call: TRBJ2-5
d_call: TRBD2

cdr3_nt: TGTGCCAGCAGCTTCGGACAGGGCCTCTACGAGCAGTACTTC
cdr3_aa: CASSFGQGLYEQYF
cdr3_length: 14
clone_size: once
v_call: TRBV5-8
j_call: TRBJ2-7
d_call: TRBD1

cdr3_nt: TGTGCCTGGAGTCTATTAACGGACAGCGGAAACACCATATATTTT
cdr3_aa: CAWSLLTDSGNTIYF
cdr3_length: 15
clone_size: NA
v_call: TRBV30
j_call: TRBJ1-3
d_call: NA

cdr3_nt: TGTGCCAGCAGTTACTACGGTGGAAACACCATATATTTT
cdr3_aa: CASSYYGGNTIYF
cdr3_length: 13
clone_size: NA
v_call: TRBV6-5
j_call: TRBJ1-3
d_call: NA

cdr3_nt: TGCGCTAGCAGCCAGAGACAGGGGGCGCCGGACGAGCAGTACTTC
cdr3_aa: CASSQRQGAPDEQYF
cdr3_length: 15
clone_size: NA
v_call: TRBV4-1
j_call: TRBJ2-7
d_call: TRBD1

cdr3_nt: TGTGCCAGCAGCTCCGGGACAGCGAATCGGGGGACTGAAGCTTTCTTT
cdr3_aa: CASSSGTANRGTEAFF
cdr3_length: 16
clone_size: NA
v_call: TRBV5-6
j_call: TRBJ1-1
d_call: TRBD1

cdr3_nt: TGTGCCAGCAGTGAAGGCCAGGGGGCACGGGGCTACACCTTC
cdr3_aa: CASSEGQGARGYTF
cdr3_length: 14
clone_size: NA
v_call: TRBV2
j_call: TRBJ1-2
d_call: TRBD1

cdr3_nt: TGTGCCAGCAGCCAGGACCATGTAAATTCACCCCTCCACTTT
cdr3_aa: CASSQDHVNSPLHF
cdr3_length: 14
clone_size: NA
v_call: TRBV7-9
j_call: TRBJ1-6
d_call: NA

cdr3_nt: TGTGCCAGCAGCCCACAACAGGGAGACTTTCATGGCTACACCTTC
cdr3_aa: CASSPQQGDFHGYTF
cdr3_length: 15
clone_size: NA
v_call: TRBV6-5
j_call: TRBJ1-2
d_call: NA

cdr3_nt: TGTGCCAGCAGTTTATGGCGCGGAGAGACCCAGTACTTC
cdr3_aa: CASSLWRGETQYF
cdr3_length: 13
clone_size: once
v_call: TRBV27
j_call: TRBJ2-5
d_call: NA

cdr3_nt: TGTGCCAGCAGTTTATCTTTCCGGGACAGGGGAAGTCAGCCCCAGCATTTT
cdr3_aa: CASSLSFRDRGSQPQHF
cdr3_length: 17
clone_size: NA
v_call: TRBV27
j_call: TRBJ1-5
d_call: TRBD1